Listed below are T cell receptor beta chains from one sample, sequenced in a study of blood T cell repertoires in COVID-19. Clones were read by immunoSEQ multiplex PCR, and TCRdb kept only the in-frame ones, dropping some. In the table there are 400,000 to 450,000 clones, around 87% of which are singletons. Source material: PBMCs or T cells enriched from blood (not recorded which). The source is a man younger than 40 who had recovered from COVID-19. CDR3s include the opening cysteine and the closing phenylalanine or tryptophan. Fields, in order: V gene, J gene, clone size, D gene, CDR3 protein, CDR3 DNA. A D gene is named only where the DNA matches it firmly. Some rows have no size entry. The others give once, few or many, or a class for an expanded clone.

TRBV5-4	TRBJ1-1	.	.	CASSLRGANTEAFF	TGTGCCAGCAGCTTGCGGGGGGCCAACACTGAAGCTTTCTTT
TRBV3-1/TRBV3-2	TRBJ2-7	.	.	CASSQDTRNYEQYF	TGTGCCAGCAGCCAAGATACTCGTAATTACGAGCAGTACTTC
TRBV29-1	TRBJ1-1	.	.	CSADRQGPEAFF	TGCAGCGCAGACAGGCAGGGGCCTGAAGCTTTCTTT
TRBV24-1	TRBJ2-7	.	TRBD1	CATSDEDRGEQYF	TGTGCCACCAGTGACGAAGACAGGGGCGAGCAGTACTTC
TRBV28	TRBJ1-5	.	.	CASSGGQRVQPQHF	TGTGCCAGCAGCGGTGGACAGAGGGTCCAGCCCCAGCATTTT
TRBV23-1	TRBJ1-1	.	.	CASSQSRHGNTEAFF	TGCGCCAGCAGTCAATCAAGACACGGTAACACTGAAGCTTTCTTT
TRBV18	TRBJ2-1	.	TRBD2	CASSPTSGRRDEQFF	TGTGCCAGCTCTCCGACTAGCGGGAGAAGAGATGAGCAGTTCTTC
TRBV7-6	TRBJ2-1	.	TRBD2	CASSFLAGGPHNEQFF	TGTGCCAGCAGCTTTTTGGCGGGAGGGCCCCACAATGAGCAGTTCTTC
TRBV30	TRBJ2-5	.	.	CAWSPPGVLQETQYF	TGTGCCTGGAGCCCGCCCGGGGTCCTCCAAGAGACCCAGTACTTC
TRBV19	TRBJ1-2	.	.	CATGSPRVGYTF	TGTGCCACCGGGTCCCCGCGGGTTGGCTACACCTTC
TRBV2	TRBJ2-7	.	TRBD2	CASSELGLKYEQYF	TGTGCCAGCAGTGAGCTGGGACTAAAGTACGAGCAGTACTTC
TRBV18	TRBJ1-2	.	TRBD1	CASSLTGGGYGYTF	TGTGCCAGCTCACTTACAGGGGGAGGCTATGGCTACACCTTC
TRBV5-1	TRBJ2-5	.	TRBD1	CASSTGQGTLMDTQYF	TGCGCCAGCAGCACGGGACAGGGAACCCTCATGGATACCCAGTACTTC
TRBV30	TRBJ2-7	.	.	CAWSVGGPASYEQYF	TGTGCCTGGAGTGTGGGGGGGCCGGCCTCCTACGAGCAGTACTTC
TRBV27	TRBJ2-7	.	TRBD2	CASSLGLAGTYEQYF	TGTGCCAGCAGCCTGGGACTAGCGGGAACCTACGAGCAGTACTTC
TRBV24-1	TRBJ2-3	.	.	CATSDPGLDTQYF	TGTGCCACCAGTGATCCCGGACTCGATACGCAGTATTTT
TRBV3-1/TRBV3-2	TRBJ1-5	.	TRBD1	CASSLSGTDQPQHF	TGTGCCAGCAGCCTCTCCGGGACAGATCAGCCCCAGCATTTT
TRBV19	TRBJ2-1	.	TRBD1	CASSPSGTGQFF	TGTGCCAGTAGTCCATCCGGGACAGGGCAGTTCTTC
TRBV13	TRBJ2-2	.	TRBD1	CASSLNRGLWNTGELFF	TGTGCCAGCAGCTTGAACAGGGGATTGTGGAACACCGGGGAGCTGTTTTTT
TRBV2	TRBJ2-7	.	TRBD2	CASSDEGGPEYEQYF	TGTGCCAGCAGTGATGAGGGAGGGCCGGAATACGAGCAGTACTTC
TRBV4-1	TRBJ2-1	.	TRBD1	CASSQARDRDEQFF	TGCGCCAGCAGCCAAGCCCGGGACAGAGACGAGCAGTTCTTC
TRBV7-9	TRBJ2-1	.	TRBD1	CASSLVGGFDEQFF	TGTGCCAGCAGCTTAGTAGGGGGCTTTGATGAGCAGTTCTTC
TRBV3-1/TRBV3-2	TRBJ1-6	.	TRBD1	CASSQDPMDRVRNSPLHF	TGTGCCAGCAGCCAAGACCCTATGGACAGGGTTCGGAATTCACCCCTCCACTTT
TRBV13	TRBJ2-2	once	TRBD1	CASSRRQGHTGELFF	TGTGCCAGCAGCAGGAGACAGGGCCACACCGGGGAGCTGTTTTTT
TRBV4-1	TRBJ2-1	.	.	CASSQERDNPYNEQFF	TGCGCCAGCAGCCAGGAGCGGGACAATCCCTACAATGAGCAGTTCTTC
TRBV15	TRBJ1-5	.	.	CATSRPSRTGTHRAGNQPQHF	TGTGCCACCAGCAGACCTTCGCGCACCGGGACACATAGGGCTGGGAATCAGCCCCAGCATTTT
TRBV5-6	TRBJ2-3	.	TRBD1	CASSPIGQGVVTDTQYF	TGTGCCAGCAGCCCGATCGGACAGGGGGTTGTCACAGATACGCAGTATTTT
TRBV5-1	TRBJ2-2	.	.	CASSSRGYTGELFF	TGCGCCAGCAGCTCCAGGGGATACACCGGGGAGCTGTTTTTT
TRBV7-9	TRBJ2-2	.	TRBD2	CASSSPPLAGGGTGELFF	TGTGCCAGCAGCTCCCCCCCACTAGCGGGAGGGGGAACCGGGGAGCTGTTTTTT
TRBV28	TRBJ1-5	.	.	CASSFLLYSNQPQHF	TGTGCCAGCAGTTTCCTACTATATAGCAATCAGCCCCAGCATTTT
TRBV7-9	TRBJ1-1	.	TRBD1	CAGTQAPDRGLNTEAFF	TGTGCCGGGACCCAAGCCCCGGACAGGGGCCTGAACACTGAAGCTTTCTTT
TRBV3-1/TRBV3-2	TRBJ2-2	.	.	CASSQIGGRTGELFF	TGTGCCAGCAGCCAAATCGGAGGTCGCACCGGGGAGCTGTTTTTT
TRBV5-1	TRBJ1-4	.	.	CASSSWGGGVAEKLFF	TGCGCCAGCAGCTCCTGGGGTGGGGGCGTCGCTGAAAAACTGTTTTTT
TRBV6-5	TRBJ1-3	.	TRBD1	CASSRTGGYTIYF	TGTGCCAGCAGTCGGACAGGGGGTTACACCATATATTTT
TRBV19	TRBJ1-5	.	TRBD1	CASGGQGSNQPQHF	TGTGCCAGTGGGGGACAGGGGAGTAATCAGCCCCAGCATTTT
TRBV28	TRBJ1-2	.	TRBD1	CAIHAYRGGYTF	TGTGCCATCCACGCCTACAGGGGGGGCTACACCTTC
TRBV30	TRBJ1-4	.	.	CAWSVISTANEKLFF	TGTGCCTGGAGTGTAATAAGTACAGCTAATGAAAAACTGTTTTTT
TRBV15	TRBJ2-1	.	.	CATSRGREPHEQFF	TGTGCCACCAGCAGAGGTCGGGAACCCCATGAGCAGTTCTTC
TRBV30	TRBJ2-7	.	.	CAWGTGYEQYF	TGTGCCTGGGGGACTGGCTACGAGCAGTACTTC
TRBV15	TRBJ2-7	.	TRBD1	CATSRDQGAYEQYF	TGTGCCACCAGCAGAGATCAGGGGGCGTACGAGCAGTACTTC
TRBV6-4	TRBJ2-7	.	.	CASSENREGSYEQYF	TGTGCCAGCAGTGAGAACCGGGAAGGCTCCTACGAGCAGTACTTC